What follows are 25 T cell receptor beta chains derived from one specimen sequenced in a study of blood T cell repertoires in COVID-19. Generated by immunoSEQ multiplex PCR, the TCRdb table keeps only in-frame clones and is missing some. The sample holds around 55,000 clones, roughly 86% seen once. Sequencing used peripheral blood. The origin of the receptors is a man in his forties with COVID-19, enrolled during active disease.

The chain combines TRBV5-6 with TRBJ2-7, with D possibly TRBD2 on 5 matching bases. Germline loops: CDR1 SGHDT, CDR2 YYEEEE. This CDR3 spans 15 amino acids. The germline V and J ends were trimmed by 0 bases and 5 bases, with 15 bases remaining between them. The CDR3 loop reads CASSLAGSPADEQYF. CDR3 nucleotides: TGTGCCAGCAGCTTGGCGGGGTCCCCGGCAGACGAGCAGTACTTC.

This clone was seen more than once but under ten times. The chain is built from TRBV3-1 (or the pseudogene TRBV3-2) and TRBJ1-3; the D is unclear. V was trimmed by 1 base and J by 2 bases, leaving 9 bases between them. The germline gives CDR1 LGHDT, CDR2 YNNKEL (reference sequence). This CDR3 contains 15 residues. This CDR3 reads CASSQVRGTGNTIYF. CDR3 coding DNA: TGTGCCAGCAGCCAAGTACGGGGTACTGGAAACACCATATATTTT.

About this clone: Its ends do not fully match the called genes, so a read error is possible. This chain links TRBV29-1 with TRBJ2-5; maybe TRBD1 (5 bases). The CDR3 consists of 10 residues. Looked up from germline, CDR1 is SQVTM and CDR2 is ANQGSEA. The DNA for the CDR3 is TGCAGCGTCGAAGGGGTGGGCAATAACTTC. Encoded protein: CSVEGVGNNF.

J is TRBJ1-1 and V is TRBV6-6, with D perhaps matching TRBD1 (5 bases). The CDR3 loop spans 13 amino acids. Germline CDR1 is MNHNY and CDR2 is SVGAGI (reference sequence). V dropped 6 bases and J dropped 4 bases, with 12 bases sitting between them. The CDR3 region is CASSQGVTTEAFF. DNA for the CDR3: TGTGCCAGCAGCCAAGGGGTGACCACTGAAGCTTTCTTT.

The gene calls are TRBV6-5 and TRBJ1-1; TRBD1 matches 8 bases. Germline V gene lookup returns CDR1 MNHEY and CDR2 SVGAGI. J lost 5 bases, V lost 7 bases, and 9 bases had no gene match. CDR3 length equals 14 residues. The CDR3 DNA reads TGTGCCAGCACTGGACAGGGCCGGGTTACTGAAGCTTTCTTT. Its translation: CASTGQGRVTEAFF.

The rearrangement joins TRBV30 to TRBJ1-6; 7 bases agree with TRBD1. This CDR3 is 12 amino acids long. V dropped 5 bases and J dropped 6; count of bases not matched to a gene: 1. The V gene's germline CDR1 is GTSNPN and CDR2 SVGIG (reference sequence). DNA of the CDR3: TGTGCCTGGGGACAGGTTAATTCACCCCTCCACTTT. This translates into CAWGQVNSPLHF.

This chain links TRBV29-1 with TRBJ1-1; 9 bases line up with TRBD1. The CDR3 extends over 14 amino acids. CDR1 is SQVTM, CDR2 ANQGSEA, per germline. Losses at the gene ends were 4 bases for V and 4 bases for J; bases not matched to a gene: 7. The CDR3 coding sequence is TGCAGCGTTGGCCCGGGACAGGGAATCACTGAAGCTTTCTTT. Its protein is CSVGPGQGITEAFF.

J is TRBJ1-6 and V is TRBV6-5; D is unclear. Trimming pared 2 bases from V and 7 bases from J, leaving 6 bases between. This CDR3 contains 13 residues. CDR1 is MNHEY, CDR2 SVGAGI, per germline. The CDR3 is CASSYVGNSPLHF. As DNA, the CDR3 is TGTGCCAGCAGTTACGTGGGCAATTCACCCCTCCACTTT.

The chain links TRBV6-5 to TRBJ2-7, with D possibly TRBD1 on 6 matching bases. Trimming pared 4 bases from V and 0 bases from J, leaving 13 bases between. Germline lookup yields CDR1 MNHEY and CDR2 SVGAGI. The CDR3 contains 15 residues. CDR3 nucleotides: TGTGCCAGCAGTTCCTTTACAGGGACCTCCTACGAGCAGTACTTC. As protein: CASSSFTGTSYEQYF.

The gene calls are TRBV19 and TRBJ2-4; TRBD1 matches 7 bases. CDR1 LNHDA and CDR2 SQIVND come from the germline V gene (reference sequence). The CDR3 runs to 17 residues. Trimming removed 2 bases from V and 0 bases from J; junction bases left unmatched: 7. CDR3 residues: CASSITSGQTAKNIQYF. CDR3 coding DNA: TGTGCCAGTAGTATAACTTCGGGACAGACAGCCAAAAACATTCAGTACTTC.

CDR3 sequence (DNA): TGTGCCAGCTCCATCCGCCCCACAGGGCGAGAAAATCTTAAAAACATTCAGTACTTC. It encodes CASSIRPTGRENLKNIQYF. The rearrangement uses TRBV18 and TRBJ2-4; perhaps TRBD1 as D (6 bases). Germline V gene data show CDR1 as KGHSH and CDR2 as LQKENI. V was cut by 6 bases and J by 4 bases, with 28 bases left in between. The CDR3 runs 19 residues.

CDR3 sequence (DNA): TGTGCCAGCAGCTCGACCCTCGGGCTAGGGGGTTCACCCCTCCACTTT. This sequence encodes CASSSTLGLGGSPLHF. The chain employs TRBV9 and TRBJ1-6; weak D call: TRBD1 (6 bases). Germline V gives CDR1 SGDLS, CDR2 YYNGEE. The CDR3 length is 16 residues. V lost 4 bases and J lost 9, with 20 bases in between.

This sequence joins TRBV27 and TRBJ1-1; D unresolved. Deletions cut 2 bases from V and 0 bases from J, with 10 bases between. Germline loops: CDR1 MNHEY, CDR2 SMNVEV (reference sequence). The CDR3 extends over 15 amino acids. DNA for the CDR3: TGTGCCAGCAGTTTAACGCGCCAAGTGAACACTGAAGCTTTCTTT. It specifies CASSLTRQVNTEAFF.

The chain uses TRBV7-8 and TRBJ2-3; 8 bases agree with TRBD2. Losses at the gene ends were 4 bases for V and 6 bases for J; bases not matched to a gene: 3. CDR1 is SGHVS, CDR2 FQNEAQ, per germline. The length of the CDR3 is 13 residues. In DNA form, the CDR3 reads TGTGCCAGCAGCTCCCGGGGGGGCGATACGCAGTATTTT. This encodes CASSSRGGDTQYF.

The chain links TRBV2 to TRBJ2-3; 11 nucleotides line up with TRBD2. V gave up 6 bases and J gave up 12 bases; unmatched junction bases: 5. The CDR3 extends over 12 amino acids. The germline CDR1 and CDR2 sequences are SNHLY and FYNNEI. The CDR3: CASRMTSGVQYF. The DNA for the CDR3 is TGTGCCAGCAGGATGACTAGCGGGGTCCAGTATTTT.

The rearrangement uses TRBV3-1 (or the pseudogene TRBV3-2) and TRBJ2-2, with 7 bases fitting TRBD2. V gave up 4 bases and J gave up 0 bases; unmatched junction bases: 5. Germline values: CDR1 LGHDT, CDR2 YNNKEL (reference sequence). This CDR3 is 16 amino acids long. The CDR3, as DNA: TGTGCCAGCAGCCCTCGGACTAGTCCGAACACCGGGGAGCTGTTTTTT. Residues: CASSPRTSPNTGELFF.

This chain joins TRBV5-1 and TRBJ1-2, with D tentatively TRBD1 (5 bases). The germline gives CDR1 SGHRS, CDR2 YFSETQ. V lost 2 bases and J 4 bases, leaving 6 bases between the germline ends. The CDR3 has 12 residues. The CDR3 region is CASSFDSYGYTF. CDR3 sequence (DNA): TGCGCCAGCAGCTTCGACAGCTATGGCTACACCTTC.

The V call is TRBV10-3, the J call TRBJ1-2; D not resolved. Trimming took 1 base from V and 6 from J, leaving 9 bases between them. The CDR3 contains 13 residues. Germline CDR1 and CDR2: ENHRY and SYGVKD. CDR3 residues: CAISEFVSDGYTF. The CDR3 DNA reads as TGTGCCATCAGTGAGTTCGTCTCGGATGGCTACACCTTC.

The V and J genes are TRBV19 and TRBJ2-7; tentatively, D is TRBD1 (6 bases). This CDR3 has 16 residues. Trimming removed 5 bases from V and 0 bases from J, with 17 bases in between. The germline CDR1 and CDR2 sequences are LNHDA and SQIVND (reference sequence). CDR3 bases: TGTGCCAGTAGTTCCCGACAGGCAAAGAGCTCCTACGAGCAGTACTTC. Translated, it gives CASSSRQAKSSYEQYF.

This chain uses TRBV23-1 with TRBJ2-3; possible D gene TRBD1, 6 bases. TRBV23-1 falls under the ORF class, with uncertain function. Trimming removed 3 bases from V and 2 bases from J, with 12 bases in between. CDR3 length: 15 amino acids. CDR3 sequence: CASSHVGGHTDTQYF. In nucleotides, the CDR3 is TGCGCCAGCAGTCACGTTGGGGGCCACACAGATACGCAGTATTTT.

This rearrangement joins TRBV4-1 to TRBJ1-3; tentatively, D is TRBD1 (6 bases). The CDR3 length is 16 residues. Trimming shortened V by 2 bases and J by 3 bases, and 14 bases separated the two germline ends. The V gene's germline CDR1 is MGHRA and CDR2 YSYEKL. The chain's CDR3 is CASSQQNTGSGNTIYF. The CDR3 nucleotides read TGCGCCAGCAGCCAACAAAACACAGGGAGTGGAAACACCATATATTTT.

The chain couples TRBV5-5 to TRBJ2-1, with a tentative D call TRBD1 (6 bases). CDR3 length: 13 residues. The germline V gene has CDR1 SGHKS and CDR2 YYEKEE (reference sequence). V lost 3 bases to trimming and J lost 7 bases, with 11 bases between them. CDR3 DNA: TGTGCCAGCAGCTGGGGGCTGGGGAATGAGCAGTTCTTC. Its translation is CASSWGLGNEQFF.

The V and J genes are TRBV11-1 and TRBJ2-3, with TRBD2 matching over 10 bases. CDR1 is SGHAT, CDR2 FQDESV, per germline (reference sequence). The CDR3 runs to 16 residues. The J segment lost 2 bases and the V segment lost 4 bases, leaving 6 bases of the junction unmatched. The CDR3 DNA follows: TGTGCCAGCAGCTCGTTCAGCGGGAGGGACACAGATACGCAGTATTTT. Encoded protein: CASSSFSGRDTDTQYF.

This clone was seen only a few times. The V call is TRBV6-5, the J call TRBJ1-5; 9 nucleotides match TRBD1. This CDR3 is 15 amino acids long. Germline V gene data show CDR1 as MNHEY and CDR2 as SVGAGI. V was pared by 6 bases and J by 5 bases, with 8 bases of the junction left unmatched. Here the CDR3 reads CASSFFRQGDQPQHF. In nucleotides, the CDR3 is TGTGCCAGCAGCTTCTTTCGACAGGGGGATCAGCCCCAGCATTTT.

This clone was recorded a few times. The rearrangement joins TRBV6-5 to TRBJ2-7; 8 bases map to TRBD1. The V segment lost 2 bases and the J segment 7 bases; nucleotides outside the gene matches: 10. CDR1 MNHEY and CDR2 SVGAGI come from the germline V gene. This CDR3 has 15 residues. DNA of the CDR3: TGTGCCAGCAGTTACGGGACAGGTCCTTCTTGGGAGCAGTACTTC. Translated, it gives CASSYGTGPSWEQYF.